The 9 T cell receptor beta chains below all came from one sample that was sequenced in a study of blood T cell repertoires in COVID-19. Measured with immunoSEQ multiplex PCR; TCRdb has only the in-frame clones, and not every one. The data show fewer than 300,000 clones, approximately 93% seen once. Input material: peripheral blood. These receptors were obtained from a woman in her 30s with COVID-19, enrolled during active disease.

The V call is TRBV7-9, the J call TRBJ2-3; 9 nucleotides match TRBD2. Losses at the gene ends were 6 bases for V and 0 bases for J; bases not matched to a gene: 4. The germline CDR1 and CDR2 sequences are SEHNR and FQNEAQ (reference sequence). This CDR3 has 15 amino acids. CDR3 sequence reads: CASSTTSGSTDTQYF. The CDR3 DNA sequence: TGTGCCAGCAGTACGACTAGCGGTAGCACAGATACGCAGTATTTT.

This chain connects TRBV30 to TRBJ2-7, with 11 nucleotides matching TRBD2. The germline CDR1 and CDR2 sequences are GTSNPN and SVGIG (reference sequence). The CDR3 runs 16 residues. The trim removed 0 bases at V and 7 bases at J, leaving 11 bases unmatched. The CDR3: CAWSVFLLAGVQEQYF. The DNA for the CDR3 is TGTGCCTGGAGTGTATTCTTACTAGCGGGAGTTCAAGAGCAGTACTTC.

As concerns this clone: Other DNA variants within this sample encode the same CDR3. This CDR3 is CASSPGQGGTEAFF. The DNA for the CDR3 is TGCGCCAGCAGCCCGGGACAGGGTGGCACTGAAGCTTTCTTT. The chain couples TRBV5-1 to TRBJ1-1; 9 bases are shared with TRBD1. The CDR3 extends over 14 amino acids. With V trimmed by 4 bases and J by 4 bases, 5 bases remained unmatched. Looked up from germline, CDR1 is SGHRS and CDR2 is YFSETQ.

This clone has only one observation. This chain links TRBV27 with TRBJ2-7, with a possible D match to TRBD2 (6 bases). The CDR3 has 14 amino acids. CDR1 and CDR2 (germline): MNHEY, SMNVEV (reference sequence). Trimming removed 4 bases from V and 6 bases from J, with 16 bases in between. The CDR3 loop reads CASSYSAGLSEQYF. CDR3 in DNA: TGTGCCAGCAGTTACTCAGCGGGCCTTTCCGAGCAGTACTTC.

The chain has TRBV10-1 and TRBJ2-3; the match to TRBD2 covers 8 bases. The CDR3 sequence is 14 residues long. V lost 4 bases and J lost 4; bases outside the gene matches: 4. Germline V gives CDR1 WNHNN, CDR2 SYGVQD (reference sequence). CDR3 in DNA: TGCGCCAGCAGTGTTGGACTAGCATCAGATACGCAGTATTTT. It yields the protein CASSVGLASDTQYF.

V and J are TRBV29-1 and TRBJ1-1; D may be TRBD1 (6 bases). Looked up from germline, CDR1 is SQVTM and CDR2 is ANQGSEA. This CDR3 contains 13 residues. With 6 bases removed from V and 0 bases from J, the gap between germline ends came to 11 bases. The CDR3 spells CSVRGRMNTEAFF. The DNA of the CDR3 is TGCAGCGTCAGGGGACGAATGAACACTGAAGCTTTCTTT.

This clone was seen just once. The J gene is TRBJ2-1, the V gene TRBV25-1; 8 positions agree with TRBD1. The CDR3 runs 16 residues. Trimming at V came to 0 bases and at J to 3 bases, leaving 4 bases not matched to a gene. CDR1 and CDR2 from the germline V gene are MGHDK and SYGVNS. The chain's CDR3 is CASSEYLGQVYNEQFF. CDR3 nucleotide sequence: TGTGCCAGCAGTGAATATCTGGGACAGGTCTACAATGAGCAGTTCTTC.

The chain is built from TRBV30 and TRBJ1-5; no definite D call. Trimming pared 0 bases from V and 2 bases from J, leaving 11 bases between. The CDR3 contains 15 residues. From germline, CDR1 is GTSNPN and CDR2 SVGIG (reference sequence). The CDR3 reads CAWSVVFGGNQPQHF. The CDR3 DNA sequence: TGTGCCTGGAGTGTAGTTTTCGGTGGCAATCAGCCCCAGCATTTT.

This chain links TRBV7-8 with TRBJ1-2, with TRBD1 as a possible D gene (6 bases). This CDR3 has 14 residues. The germline V gene has CDR1 SGHVS and CDR2 FQNEAQ. With 2 bases removed from V and 8 bases from J, the gap between germline ends came to 15 bases. CDR3 nucleotides: TGTGCCAGCAGCTTATTTGGACAGACGTTCGGCTACACCTTC. This gives the protein CASSLFGQTFGYTF. The full variable domain, rest sourced from reference TRBV7-8 and TRBJ1-2, is GAGVSQSPRYKVAKRGQDVALRCDPISGHVSLFWYQQALGQGPEFLTYFQNEAQLDKSGLPSDRFFAERPEGSVSTLKIQRTQQEDSAVYLCASSLFGQTFGYTFGSGTRLTVV.